What follows is one T cell receptor beta chain and its context. This clonotype has a handful of counts. This clone's antigen is unknown. Per-nucleotide qualities are absent, and no much larger clonotype sits a single base away. The sample belongs to a study of blood T cells in healthy people across ages (dated by TCRdb to the mid-2010s). Background for the entire study: In model experiments, roughly one uniquely barcoded TCR beta cDNA molecule per two T cells was captured by template switching. Age-related changes in TCR beta repertoire diversity were measured in the study by deep sequencing normalized with unique cDNA molecular identifiers. Donors were grouped into four age groups: young (average 16 years), middle-aged (approximately 41), aged (around 60) and long-lived (about 90). To avoid experimental bias, donors of different ages were randomly spread across the sequencing lanes. The study analyzed two additional independent replicas of 1 million unique cDNA reads from the same blood draw for two donors, one aged 18 to 29 and one aged 80 or older.

Systemically healthy Caucasian individuals from Russia, 39 in total and aged about 6 to 95 years, were included as donors. About 9.6 milliliters of peripheral blood were collected from each donor into EDTA-treated Vacutainer tubes. Ficoll-Paque density-gradient centrifugation was used to isolate PBMCs, with at least 6.5 million per sample. Total RNA was extracted from PBMCs with Trizol reagent, with at least 5.5 micrograms obtained per sample. For every donor, an aliquot of PBMCs went through flow cytometry to measure the percentages of naive CD45RAhigh/CD27high T cells. Beyond this particular receptor, the publication reports: Since profiling was done on bulk unsorted PBMCs, naive and antigen-experienced compartments could not be conclusively compared. Because the CMV infection status of the donors was unknown, age-related changes in expanded clonotypes may potentially have been confounded. The percentage of naive T cells measured by flow cytometry correlated strongly with observed TCR beta diversity. Observed TCR beta diversity per million T cells fell roughly linearly with age, and a significant reduction was already apparent by age roughly 41. Estimates of total diversity based on one million sequenced T cells were regarded as lower bounds and as underestimates. Compared with the aged group, the long-lived group had more naive CD4+ T cells, fewer expanded clones and increased TCR diversity, suggesting age selection.

Library preparation used 5' RACE. TCRdb names Illumina HiSeq 2500 as the instrument used. A second PCR of about 7 to 12 cycles was performed with a sample-barcoded 5' primer and a J-beta primer mix. A template-switch 5' adaptor carrying 12 random nucleotides introduced a unique molecular identifier onto each TCR beta cDNA molecule. Each sample yielded at least 2.5 million CDR3-containing paired-end reads. All of the RNA was converted into first-strand cDNA using the Mint cDNA synthesis kit, with a TRBC-specific oligonucleotide serving as the primer. Following uracil-DNA glycosylase treatment, a first 18-cycle PCR with universal primers M1SS and BC2_uni_R was performed on all cDNA. On the authors' methods: Each sample was normalized by randomly selecting 1 million high-quality reads, each carrying a distinct molecular identifier. Instead of being binned into consensus sequences, reads with shared molecular identifiers were discarded. MiTCR, with a Q25 quality threshold and the strictest error-elimination algorithm, was used for CDR3 identification, clonotype clustering and error correction. A nonparametric unseen species model with Euler transformation was used to estimate a lower bound on total TCR beta diversity. The raw public reads went through TCRdb reprocessing: fastp at Q25, MiXCR clone calling, in-frame beta chains kept. Rows with one shared CDR3 protein collapse into an entry with the most common genes and DNA. V and J calls and clone size were set by TCRdb, not the authors. For this sample there are hundreds of thousands of distinct CDR3 sequences; roughly 26% appear just once. The top ten hold 17% of the sample.

The sequencing input was blood. The clonotype originates from a woman aged 80 or over in good health.

The CDR3 in this case is CASSFPLRINEQFF. In nucleotides, the sequence is TGTGCCAGCAGTTTCCCGCTCAGGATCAATGAGCAGTTCTTC. The chain joins TRBV27 to TRBJ2-1; no confident D gene assignment can be made. Reading from cysteine to phenylalanine, the CDR3 counts 14 amino acids. The sequence is cut down to CDR3 DNA, 42 bases in frame from base 1. Trimming removed 3 bases from V and 6 bases from J, leaving 12 bases between the germline ends. Looking up the germline V gene (reference sequence) yields CDR1 MNHEY and CDR2 SMNVEV.